This T cell receptor beta chain was obtained from a study of blood T cells in healthy people across ages. Study conclusions and caveats: When set beside aged donors, long-lived donors presented more naive CD4+ cells and higher diversity. Because donor CMV status was unknown, expanded clonotype changes were possibly confounded.

Together with a sample-barcoded 5' primer, a J-beta primer mix was included in a second PCR lasting about 6 to 11 cycles. There were at least 3 million CDR3-containing paired-end reads obtained from each sample. MiXCR was run by TCRdb on the 5' RACE reads, yielding one entry per CDR3 protein. The table records 850,000 to 1,000,000 distinct CDR3 sequences, about 48% of them present only once. Germline CDR1 reads SQVTM; CDR2 reads ANQGSEA. The V end was cut by 3 bases, the J end by 0 bases, with 11 bases between. The CDR3 length is 15 residues. There are a few counts of this clonotype. Its antigen is not identified.

The chain joins TRBV29-1 to TRBJ2-2; tentatively, D is TRBD2 (7 bases). The origin of this receptor is a man aged 25 to 40 in good health. The sequenced sample was blood. For the CDR3, the DNA is TGCAGCGTTGATGGGGGGGCCACGAACACCGGGGAGCTGTTTTTT. Its translation: CSVDGGATNTGELFF.